This T cell receptor beta chain was recovered during a study of naive and memory T cell subsets. Study results and limitations: In CD4 and CD8 cells, diversity dropped from naive through EMRA.

Two oligonucleotides, mixed equimolar, formed the beta constant-region primer covering TRBC1 and TRBC2. Four rounds of PCR amplified the ligated cDNA using nested alpha and beta constant-region primers plus SP2. In TCRdb, the UMI-ligation and nested PCR reads were re-called with MiXCR into one record per CDR3 protein. The data hold roughly 130,000 distinct CDR3 sequences, with roughly 36% observed a single time. This clonotype was found a few times. As yet, its antigen is unknown. The CDR3 is 15 residues long. Germline V lookup: CDR1 MNHEY, CDR2 SVGAGI. V lost 0 bases, J lost 1 base, and 10 bases lay in between.

This clonotype was sampled from a human donor in good health. Sample: central memory CD4+ T cells from blood. This chain links TRBV6-5 with TRBJ2-7; D not resolved. CDR3: CASSYSSSYSYEQYF. CDR3 in DNA: TGTGCCAGCAGTTACTCGTCCAGCTATTCCTACGAGCAGTACTTC.